A single sample is the source of the 32 T cell receptor beta chains below, sequenced in a study of vaccination effects on CD4 cells after COVID-19. This table comes from immunoSEQ multiplex PCR, and its TCRdb copy is limited to in-frame clones, with some not included. Altogether about 46,000 clones are present, around 70% being singletons, with the ten largest covering just over 8.5%. CD4+ T cell isolation took place after 10 days of culture. These TCRs are of unknown antigen specificity. This sample comprised CD4+ T cells from PBMCs cultured without peptide, obtained before COVID-19 vaccination. The receptors were sampled from a human donor who had a prior SARS-CoV-2 infection.

V is TRBV16 and J is TRBJ2-1; 10 positions match TRBD2. CDR1 is KGHSY, CDR2 FQNENV, per germline. The CDR3 totals 15 residues. The V segment lost 2 bases and the J segment 9 bases; nucleotides outside the gene matches: 7. CDR3 in amino acids: CASSQQAGGPAEQFF. The CDR3 DNA is TGTGCCAGCAGCCAACAAGCGGGAGGGCCCGCTGAGCAGTTCTTC.

The CDR3 bases are TGTGCCAGCAGCTTAGTGTTCCCGCTCCCGGGATGGGGTAGCGATGAGCAGTTCTTC. Translated: CASSLVFPLPGWGSDEQFF. The chain links TRBV7-2 to TRBJ2-1, with a weak D call TRBD2 (5 bases). V was trimmed by 1 base and J by 8 bases, leaving 27 bases between them. The CDR3 has 19 amino acids. CDR1 SGHTA and CDR2 FQGNSA come from the germline V gene.

This clone has a single count. The CDR3 loop reads CASSVTGEAQYF. CDR3 sequence (DNA): TGTGCCAGCAGCGTAACAGGGGAGGCCCAGTACTTC. The chain couples TRBV9 to TRBJ2-5, with a possible D match to TRBD1 (7 bases). Germline loops: CDR1 SGDLS, CDR2 YYNGEE. The germline V and J ends were trimmed by 1 base and 9 bases, with 10 bases remaining between them. This CDR3 is built from 12 residues.

This clone was picked up a small number of times. J is TRBJ2-1 and V is TRBV3-1 (or the pseudogene TRBV3-2), with D unclear. Trimming removed 6 bases at V and 0 bases at J, with 9 bases between. The CDR3 runs to 14 residues. CDR1 and CDR2 (germline): LGHDT, YNNKEL (reference sequence). Written as DNA, the CDR3 is TGTGCCAGCAGTGTGCGGAGCTCCTACAATGAGCAGTTCTTC. Protein: CASSVRSSYNEQFF.

The chain combines TRBV5-1 with TRBJ2-1; 7 nucleotides line up with TRBD2. The CDR3 length is 15 residues. After removal of 1 base from V and 6 bases from J, the junction contained 7 bases not matched to a gene. Per germline, CDR1 SGHRS and CDR2 YFSETQ. CDR3 coding DNA: TGCGCCAGCAGCTTGTCGGCGGGAGTATCCAATGAGCAGTTCTTC. Translating gives CASSLSAGVSNEQFF.

This chain uses TRBV24-1 with TRBJ2-7, with a tentative D call TRBD2 (6 bases). The CDR3 sequence is 16 residues long. Per germline, CDR1 KGHDR and CDR2 SFDVKD. Trimming cost V 4 bases and J 4 bases, with 19 bases left between them. CDR3 protein: CATSEPGLRVIYEQYF. Written as DNA, the CDR3 is TGTGCCACCAGTGAACCGGGACTCAGAGTCATTTACGAGCAGTACTTC.

The chain carries TRBV7-8 and TRBJ2-1; D gene unclear. The V and J ends lost 5 bases and 0 bases respectively, with 14 bases between them. Germline V lookup: CDR1 SGHVS, CDR2 FQNEAQ. There are 16 residues in the CDR3. The CDR3, as DNA: TGTGCCAGCAGCACTCCATTCTTCAGCTCCTACAATGAGCAGTTCTTC. This encodes CASSTPFFSSYNEQFF. The complete variable domain, with remaining parts taken from reference TRBV7-8 and TRBJ2-1, reads GAGVSQSPRYKVAKRGQDVALRCDPISGHVSLFWYQQALGQGPEFLTYFQNEAQLDKSGLPSDRFFAERPEGSVSTLKIQRTQQEDSAVYLCASSTPFFSSYNEQFFGPGTRLTVL.

The V call is TRBV5-1, the J call TRBJ1-2; D is unclear. The CDR3 loop spans 12 amino acids. V was trimmed by 5 bases and J by 4 bases, leaving 9 bases between them. Germline V lookup: CDR1 SGHRS, CDR2 YFSETQ. This CDR3 reads CASSSDGYGYTF. CDR3 DNA: TGCGCCAGCAGTTCAGACGGCTATGGCTACACCTTC.

The chain recombines TRBV15 with TRBJ1-5; D uncertain. Germline values: CDR1 LNHNV, CDR2 YYDKDF (reference sequence). The V end was cut by 0 bases, the J end by 0 bases, with 9 bases between. The CDR3 length is 16 residues. The CDR3 DNA reads as TGTGCCACCAGCAGAGATAGGAGTTATAGCAATCAGCCCCAGCATTTT. Translated, it gives CATSRDRSYSNQPQHF.

The rearrangement uses TRBV4-1 and TRBJ1-4; no definite D call. Germline lookup yields CDR1 MGHRA and CDR2 YSYEKL. The CDR3 length is 18 residues. The V gene lost 1 base and the J gene lost 4 bases, with 19 bases spanning the gap. The CDR3 protein is CASSQGPVNPIYNEKLFF. The CDR3 region has the DNA TGCGCCAGCAGCCAAGGCCCGGTAAACCCCATCTATAATGAAAAACTGTTTTTT.

J is TRBJ1-1 and V is TRBV2; D unresolved. This CDR3 region has 13 residues. CDR1 SNHLY and CDR2 FYNNEI come from the germline V gene. Trimming cost V 6 bases and J 5 bases, with 13 bases left between them. In DNA, the CDR3 is TGTGCCAGCAGAGACCAAGAAGAAACTGAAGCTTTCTTT. Protein product: CASRDQEETEAFF.

CDR3 sequence reads: CASSSGVMNTEAFF. The CDR3 bases are TGCGCCAGCAGTTCAGGGGTCATGAACACTGAAGCTTTCTTT. The rearrangement links TRBV5-1 to TRBJ1-1; D may be TRBD1 (6 bases). Germline CDR1 is SGHRS and CDR2 is YFSETQ. V lost 5 bases and J 0 bases, leaving 11 bases between the germline ends. The CDR3 totals 14 residues.

The chain has TRBV5-1 and TRBJ2-3, with a possible D match to TRBD1 (6 bases). Germline lookup yields CDR1 SGHRS and CDR2 YFSETQ. The CDR3 runs 16 residues. V was shortened by 0 bases and J by 0 bases, with 11 bases between the two germline ends. This chain's CDR3 is CASSLVTGSSTDTQYF. The DNA for the CDR3 is TGCGCCAGCAGCTTGGTAACAGGGTCTAGCACAGATACGCAGTATTTT.

The chain employs TRBV9 and TRBJ1-1; D unclear. Germline CDR1 is SGDLS and CDR2 is YYNGEE. CDR3 size: 14 residues. The V gene lost 0 bases and the J gene lost 9 bases, with 15 bases spanning the gap. CDR3 nucleotide sequence: TGTGCCAGCAGCGTAGAACAAAAGGGCTCCCAAGCTTTCTTT. As protein: CASSVEQKGSQAFF.

This chain connects TRBV5-4 to TRBJ2-1, with TRBD2 matching over 14 bases. Germline CDR1 SGHNT, CDR2 YYREEE (reference sequence). The CDR3 covers 15 residues. J gave up 5 bases and V 4 bases, and 2 bases lay outside the gene matches. The CDR3 coding sequence is TGTGCCAGCAGCCAGACTAGCGGGAGGGACAATGAGCAGTTCTTC. It is translated as CASSQTSGRDNEQFF.

In its sample, this clone was seen once. In DNA form, the CDR3 reads TGTGCCTGTGGGCCTGGATTTACCTACGAGCAGTACTTC. Translated, it gives CACGPGFTYEQYF. The chain employs TRBV19 and TRBJ2-7; no clear D. The germline gives CDR1 LNHDA, CDR2 SQIVND (reference sequence). The V end was cut by 11 bases, the J end by 2 bases, with 16 bases between. CDR3 length equals 13 residues.

The V and J genes are TRBV18 and TRBJ2-1; 9 bases align to TRBD1. Germline V CDR1 and CDR2: KGHSH, LQKENI. V dropped 4 bases and J dropped 8; count of bases not matched to a gene: 6. This CDR3 region has 14 residues. The CDR3 sequence: CASSRDRESDEQFF. Here the CDR3 DNA reads TGTGCCAGCTCACGGGACAGGGAGTCGGATGAGCAGTTCTTC.

J is TRBJ2-5 and V is TRBV7-8; possible D gene TRBD2, 6 bases. Looked up from germline, CDR1 is SGHVS and CDR2 is FQNEAQ. V lost 5 bases and J 5 bases, leaving 18 bases between the germline ends. The CDR3 totals 15 residues. CDR3 sequence: CASSEGAGLFETQYF. The CDR3 DNA sequence: TGTGCCAGCAGCGAGGGTGCGGGACTTTTCGAGACCCAGTACTTC.

The CDR3 protein is CASSPQTNGDTQYF. The DNA for the CDR3 is TGTGCCAGTAGCCCCCAGACAAATGGAGATACGCAGTATTTT. The chain has TRBV19 and TRBJ2-3, with no clear D. The CDR3 runs 14 residues. CDR1 and CDR2 (germline): LNHDA, SQIVND (reference sequence). Trimming stripped 6 bases from V and 5 bases from J, with 15 bases between.

The rearrangement links TRBV10-2 to TRBJ2-7; possible D gene TRBD1, 6 bases. V was pared by 5 bases and J by 6 bases, with 20 bases between. CDR1 is WSHSY, CDR2 SAAADI, per germline. The CDR3 is 15 amino acids. The CDR3 sequence: CASSRNQGPYGEQYF. CDR3 nucleotides: TGCGCCAGCAGTAGGAACCAGGGGCCTTACGGCGAGCAGTACTTC.

The rearrangement links TRBV27 to TRBJ1-6, with 8 bases that match TRBD1. This CDR3 is built from 16 residues. Germline trimming cut 2 bases from V and 8 bases from J; bases unmatched to any gene: 8. CDR1 and CDR2 from the germline V gene are MNHEY and SMNVEV (reference sequence). The CDR3 DNA follows: TGTGCCAGCAGTTTAGGGTTCGACAGGGGATATTCACCCCTCCACTTT. Protein product: CASSLGFDRGYSPLHF.

This clone appeared once. The rearrangement uses TRBV5-3 and TRBJ2-7; TRBD1 agrees at 8 bases. TRBV5-3 is treated as an ORF (open reading frame) with a function not yet certain. With V trimmed by 0 bases and J by 3 bases, 8 bases remained unmatched. This CDR3 is 16 amino acids long. The CDR3 sequence is CARSLVIGQGIYEQYF. In DNA, the CDR3 is TGTGCCAGAAGCTTGGTCATAGGACAGGGAATCTACGAGCAGTACTTC.

This clone was found once. V and J are TRBV4-3 and TRBJ1-4; perhaps TRBD1 as D (6 bases). The CDR3 covers 15 residues. Trimming removed 0 bases at V and 7 bases at J, with 12 bases between. The germline CDR1 and CDR2 sequences are LGHNA and YSLEER. CDR3 sequence reads: CASSQDRGWGEKLFF. The CDR3 region has the DNA TGCGCCAGCAGCCAAGACAGGGGATGGGGTGAAAAACTGTTTTTT.

The rearrangement joins TRBV18 to TRBJ2-1, with TRBD2 identical over 7 bases. CDR1 is KGHSH and CDR2 is LQKENI in the germline V gene. The CDR3 totals 16 residues. J gave up 2 bases and V 4 bases, and 8 bases lay outside the gene matches. The CDR3 here is CASSLQAGPPYNEQFF. The CDR3 coding sequence is TGTGCCAGCTCACTACAAGCGGGACCTCCCTACAATGAGCAGTTCTTC.

The chain has TRBV13 and TRBJ1-3; 9 bases align to TRBD1. CDR1 PRHDT and CDR2 FYEKMQ come from the germline V gene (reference sequence). The CDR3 sequence is 17 residues long. Trimming at V came to 4 bases and at J to 0 bases, leaving 7 bases not matched to a gene. The CDR3 loop is CASSWRTGEFSGNTIYF. As DNA, the CDR3 is TGTGCCAGCAGCTGGAGGACAGGGGAGTTCTCTGGAAACACCATATATTTT.

The genes are TRBV6-5 and TRBJ2-3; TRBD2 agrees at 7 bases. Germline assignment: CDR1 MNHEY and CDR2 SVGAGI. V was clipped by 7 bases and J by 2 bases; unmatched bases: 9. The CDR3 is 15 residues long. CDR3 nucleotides: TGTGCCAGCACCTCTTGGGACTACCTCACAGATACGCAGTATTTT. Its protein is CASTSWDYLTDTQYF.

This clone has just one count. V is TRBV12-3 or TRBV12-4 and J is TRBJ2-3, with D tentatively TRBD2 (5 bases). Deletions cut 2 bases from V and 8 bases from J, with 11 bases between. CDR3 length equals 13 residues. CDR3 in amino acids: CASSLFEGTTQYF. The CDR3 region has the DNA TGTGCCAGCAGTTTATTCGAGGGCACTACGCAGTATTTT.

V is TRBV6-2 or TRBV6-3 and J is TRBJ2-2; TRBD1 or TRBD2 may be the D gene (5 bases each). This CDR3 has 16 residues. Germline V gene sequence: CDR1 MNHEY, CDR2 SVGEGT. The ends were cut back, 4 bases at V and 5 bases at J, with 17 bases in the middle. In nucleotides, the CDR3 is TGTGCCAGCAGTTTCTTGGCCCGCTGGGGGACCGGGGAGCTGTTTTTT. Residues: CASSFLARWGTGELFF.

This sequence joins TRBV28 and TRBJ1-5, with no clear D. V lost 2 bases, J lost 7 bases, and 6 bases lay in between. The V gene's germline CDR1 is MDHEN and CDR2 SYDVKM. This CDR3 is 12 amino acids long. This CDR3 reads CASSLVRQPQHF. The CDR3 DNA reads TGTGCCAGCAGTTTAGTCCGGCAGCCCCAGCATTTT.

The V and J genes are TRBV2 and TRBJ2-1, with TRBD2 matching 9 bases. V trimming: 5 bases; J trimming: 0 bases; junction bases outside the gene matches: 2. This CDR3 spans 15 amino acids. The germline V gene encodes CDR1 SNHLY and CDR2 FYNNEI. CDR3: CASSLAGFSYNEQFF. The CDR3 nucleotides read TGTGCCAGCAGTCTAGCGGGGTTCTCCTACAATGAGCAGTTCTTC.

This chain joins TRBV19 and TRBJ2-6, with TRBD2 as a possible D gene (6 bases). The CDR3 consists of 19 residues. V was pared by 3 bases and J by 0 bases, with 18 bases between. Germline lookup yields CDR1 LNHDA and CDR2 SQIVND (reference sequence). Here the CDR3 reads CASSIGSGPSSSGANVLTF. CDR3 in DNA: TGTGCCAGTAGTATCGGTAGCGGCCCTTCATCCTCTGGGGCCAACGTCCTGACTTTC. The variable domain in full, with the rest retrieved from reference TRBV19 and TRBJ2-6, is DGGITQSPKYLFRKEGQNVTLSCEQNLNHDAMYWYRQDPGQGLRLIYYSQIVNDFQKGDIAEGYSVSREKKESFPLTVTSAQKNPTAFYLCASSIGSGPSSSGANVLTFGAGSRLTVL.

J is TRBJ2-3 and V is TRBV2; D tentatively fits TRBD1 or TRBD2 (5 bases each). Per the germline V gene, CDR1 is SNHLY and CDR2 is FYNNEI. V was pared by 5 bases and J by 6 bases, with 12 bases between. The CDR3 loop spans 13 amino acids. The CDR3 DNA follows: TGTGCCAGCAGTTACGGGGCCGGGGATACGCAGTATTTT. This codes for CASSYGAGDTQYF.